These 22 T cell receptor beta chains were all obtained from the same sample, sequenced in a study of cytomegalovirus exposure and HLA in healthy donors. Profiling relied on immunoSEQ multiplex PCR, and the TCRdb table lists in-frame clones only, not all of them. The data contain 120,000 to 150,000 clones, around nine tenths of them singletons. The material sequenced was PBMCs. These receptors all come from a woman younger than 30 in good health and CMV-seropositive.

V usage is TRBV5-1 and J usage is TRBJ2-3; 9 positions agree with TRBD2. Losses at the gene ends were 2 bases for V and 5 bases for J; bases not matched to a gene: 9. The CDR3 is made up of 16 amino acids. CDR1 is SGHRS and CDR2 is YFSETQ in the germline V gene. The CDR3 DNA reads TGCGCCAGCAGCTTAAACGTAGCGGGAGTGGGAGATACGCAGTATTTT. Translating it yields CASSLNVAGVGDTQYF.

The rearrangement links TRBV11-3 to TRBJ1-2; 7 nucleotides match TRBD1. J lost 7 bases, V lost 1 base, and 6 bases had no gene match. CDR3 length equals 14 residues. CDR1 and CDR2 (germline): SGHNT, YENEEA. CDR3 bases: TGTGCCAGCAGCTTAGTAAGTAGGGGGCCTGGCTACACCTTC. Protein: CASSLVSRGPGYTF.

The chain couples TRBV15 to TRBJ1-1; 9 nucleotides agree with TRBD1. The germline CDR1 and CDR2 sequences are LNHNV and YYDKDF (reference sequence). Losses at the gene ends were 0 bases for V and 7 bases for J; bases not matched to a gene: 12. This CDR3 is 17 amino acids long. As DNA, the CDR3 is TGTGCCACCAGCAGAGAAGGGGTTGACAGGGGGGATTATGAAGCTTTCTTT. It is translated as CATSREGVDRGDYEAFF.

The gene calls are TRBV27 and TRBJ2-1; 7 bases agree with TRBD2. From germline, CDR1 is MNHEY and CDR2 SMNVEV (reference sequence). The trim removed 5 bases at V and 0 bases at J, leaving 10 bases unmatched. The CDR3 is 17 amino acids. CDR3 loop: CASSGGGTRSSYNEQFF. Written as DNA, the CDR3 is TGTGCCAGCAGTGGGGGGGGGACCCGAAGCTCCTACAATGAGCAGTTCTTC.

This CDR3 reads CASSLELGSGANVLTF. Written as DNA, the CDR3 is TGTGCCAGCAGCTTAGAACTGGGCTCAGGGGCCAACGTCCTGACTTTC. This rearrangement joins TRBV7-2 to TRBJ2-6, with D uncertain. The CDR3 covers 16 residues. V was trimmed by 1 base and J by 4 bases, leaving 11 bases between them. CDR1 and CDR2 (germline): SGHTA, FQGNSA.

V gene TRBV4-1 combines with J gene TRBJ2-1; D is perhaps TRBD2 (6 bases). This CDR3 is built from 15 residues. The V end was cut by 4 bases, the J end by 6 bases, with 16 bases between. Germline-derived CDR1 and CDR2 are MGHRA and YSYEKL. The CDR3 DNA reads TGCGCCAGCAGCCTCCTCCCGGGCGGGGTCAATGAGCAGTTCTTC. Protein product: CASSLLPGGVNEQFF.

This chain links TRBV7-9 with TRBJ2-1; D remains ambiguous. CDR3 length equals 11 residues. Germline V CDR1 and CDR2: SEHNR, FQNEAQ (reference sequence). V lost 2 bases to trimming and J lost 7 bases, with 3 bases between them. In DNA form, the CDR3 reads TGTGCCAGCAGCTTACGGAATGAGCAGTTCTTC. Protein sequence: CASSLRNEQFF.

This clone has a single count. The junction departs from germline at one end; a sequencing error may be responsible. This chain joins TRBV7-7 and TRBJ2-2; unclear D gene. Germline CDR1 is SSHAT and CDR2 is FNYEAQ (reference sequence). The CDR3 is 14 residues long. CDR3 nucleotide sequence: TGTGCTAGCAGCTTAGACTCGGGTGTCGGGGAGCTGTTTTTT. This encodes CASSLDSGVGELFF.

This chain connects TRBV18 to TRBJ2-3, with D hard to call. The CDR3 loop spans 13 amino acids. Germline V gives CDR1 KGHSH, CDR2 LQKENI. Trimming left V 4 bases short and J 3 bases short, with 8 bases between. CDR3 sequence reads: CASSRRRTDTQYF. The CDR3 DNA is TGTGCCAGCTCACGTCGCAGGACAGATACGCAGTATTTT.

V gene TRBV4-1 combines with J gene TRBJ1-4; TRBD1 might be the D (5 bases). V was clipped by 0 bases and J by 8 bases, with 13 bases between them. The CDR3 contains 15 residues. Germline CDR1 reads MGHRA; CDR2 reads YSYEKL. The CDR3 reads CASSQEKREGEKLFF. In DNA form, the CDR3 reads TGCGCCAGCAGCCAAGAAAAAAGGGAGGGGGAAAAACTGTTTTTT.

The CDR3 nucleotides are TGCGCCAGCAGCTTGGCTCCCCAGGTGGGGGGGAATGAGCAGTTCTTC. It translates to CASSLAPQVGGNEQFF. The chain links TRBV5-1 to TRBJ2-1; TRBD2 aligns across 7 bases. CDR1 SGHRS and CDR2 YFSETQ come from the germline V gene. CDR3 length: 16 amino acids. The ends lost 0 bases at V and 7 bases at J; junction bases unmatched: 10.

This clone was seen once. This rearrangement joins TRBV5-6 to TRBJ2-1; maybe TRBD2 (6 bases). Germline assignment: CDR1 SGHDT and CDR2 YYEEEE. The germline V and J ends were trimmed by 6 bases and 13 bases, with 20 bases remaining between them. This CDR3 is 13 amino acids long. The CDR3, as DNA: TGTGCCAGCACCCCTTTGGAGGGAGAGGGCCAGTTCTTC. It encodes CASTPLEGEGQFF. Full variable domain (remainder filled in from reference TRBV5-6 and TRBJ2-1): DAGVTQSPTHLIKTRGQQVTLRCSPKSGHDTVSWYQQALGQGPQFIFQYYEEEERQRGNFPDRFSGHQFPNYSSELNVNALLLGDSALYLCASTPLEGEGQFFGPGTRLTVL.

The chain uses TRBV4-2 and TRBJ2-1; D possibly corresponds to TRBD2 (5 bases). Germline CDR1 and CDR2: LGHNA and YNFKEQ. V lost 0 bases and J 7 bases, leaving 13 bases between the germline ends. The CDR3 sequence is 15 residues long. This CDR3 is CASSQDLGLFNEQFF. The CDR3 nucleotides read TGTGCCAGCAGCCAAGATTTAGGACTTTTTAATGAGCAGTTCTTC.

V is TRBV19 and J is TRBJ1-4, with D uncertain. The CDR3 is 14 amino acids. The V gene lost 5 bases and the J gene lost 5 bases, with 12 bases spanning the gap. The germline gives CDR1 LNHDA, CDR2 SQIVND (reference sequence). The CDR3 bases are TGTGCCAGTAGTCCCCGAGGGCCAAATGAAAAACTGTTTTTT. Translated: CASSPRGPNEKLFF.

The chain employs TRBV13 and TRBJ2-2; TRBD2 matches 9 bases. This CDR3 has 16 residues. The trim removed 5 bases at V and 3 bases at J, leaving 7 bases unmatched. Germline V gene lookup returns CDR1 PRHDT and CDR2 FYEKMQ (reference sequence). The CDR3 is CASSRVAGGDTGELFF. CDR3 bases: TGTGCCAGCAGCCGTGTGGCGGGGGGGGACACCGGGGAGCTGTTTTTT.

The table lists this clone with a few counts. Other DNA sequences in this sample translate to the same CDR3. V gene TRBV2 combines with J gene TRBJ1-2; D gene unclear. Deletions cut 4 bases from V and 7 bases from J, with 13 bases between. Germline CDR1 and CDR2: SNHLY and FYNNEI. The CDR3 covers 13 residues. The CDR3 sequence: CASSVSAGTGYTF. The CDR3 bases are TGTGCCAGCAGTGTTTCGGCAGGTACTGGCTACACCTTC.

The chain is built from TRBV2 and TRBJ2-5, with TRBD1 matching over 8 bases. Germline assignment: CDR1 SNHLY and CDR2 FYNNEI. Trimming removed 1 base from V and 5 bases from J; junction bases left unmatched: 6. The CDR3 is 15 residues long. The CDR3 protein is CASSEERQGYETQYF. The CDR3 bases are TGTGCCAGCAGTGAAGAACGACAGGGGTATGAGACCCAGTACTTC.

CDR3 sequence reads: CAWSSTGGSYTF. CDR3 nucleotide sequence: TGTGCCTGGAGTTCTACAGGGGGGAGCTACACCTTC. The chain carries TRBV30 and TRBJ1-2; 8 bases align to TRBD1. The CDR3 spans 12 residues. V shed 2 bases and J 9 bases; nucleotides not matched to a gene: 5. Per the germline V gene, CDR1 is GTSNPN and CDR2 is SVGIG (reference sequence).

This clone was counted only a few times. The chain combines TRBV30 with TRBJ1-2, with TRBD1 as a possible D gene (5 bases). The CDR3 contains 14 residues. CDR1 and CDR2 (germline): GTSNPN, SVGIG (reference sequence). The V gene lost 3 bases and the J gene lost 8 bases, with 19 bases spanning the gap. The CDR3 sequence is CAWSLDNQGGGYTF. Written as DNA, the CDR3 is TGTGCCTGGAGCCTAGATAACCAGGGTGGCGGCTACACCTTC.

This chain joins TRBV6-5 and TRBJ2-3; a possible D gene is TRBD2 (6 bases). V lost 1 base and J lost 2, with 10 bases in between. From germline, CDR1 is MNHEY and CDR2 SVGAGI. The CDR3 extends over 15 amino acids. CDR3 sequence reads: CASSYLEGITDTQYF. The DNA for the CDR3 is TGTGCCAGCAGTTACTTGGAGGGGATCACAGATACGCAGTATTTT.

This clone was seen a single time. The chain combines TRBV5-1 with TRBJ2-7, with D possibly being TRBD1 (6 bases). The germline gives CDR1 SGHRS, CDR2 YFSETQ. The V gene lost 4 bases and the J gene lost 0 bases, with 11 bases spanning the gap. This CDR3 region has 14 residues. For the CDR3, the DNA is TGCGCCAGCAGCCGCGGACAGAGCTCCTACGAGCAGTACTTC. It codes for CASSRGQSSYEQYF.

This clone was detected once. V is TRBV12-5 and J is TRBJ2-1; 9 positions agree with TRBD1. This CDR3 has 17 residues. V shed 2 bases and J 6 bases; nucleotides not matched to a gene: 11. Germline CDR1 and CDR2: LGHNT and FRNRAP. Here the CDR3 reads CASGLPNHRGLVNEQFF. CDR3 DNA sequence: TGTGCTAGTGGTTTGCCTAACCACAGGGGGCTCGTCAATGAGCAGTTCTTC.